This T cell receptor (beta chain) comes out of a study of shared clonotypes between healthy human individuals. This CDR3 contains 11 residues. The V gene's germline CDR1 is MNHNS and CDR2 SASEGT. This table comes from immunoSEQ multiplex PCR, and its TCRdb copy is limited to in-frame clones, with some not included. The table lists roughly 2.5 million clones, roughly nine tenths of them singletons. The sample comprised naive CD4+ T cells sorted from blood. Described subset: CD45RA+ positively selected. The origin of this receptor is a man aged 18 to 30 in good health. The V and J genes are TRBV6-1 and TRBJ1-5, with 8 bases that match TRBD1. The CDR3 here is CGTGGNQPQHF. CDR3 sequence (DNA): TGTGGAACAGGGGGAAATCAGCCCCAGCATTTT.